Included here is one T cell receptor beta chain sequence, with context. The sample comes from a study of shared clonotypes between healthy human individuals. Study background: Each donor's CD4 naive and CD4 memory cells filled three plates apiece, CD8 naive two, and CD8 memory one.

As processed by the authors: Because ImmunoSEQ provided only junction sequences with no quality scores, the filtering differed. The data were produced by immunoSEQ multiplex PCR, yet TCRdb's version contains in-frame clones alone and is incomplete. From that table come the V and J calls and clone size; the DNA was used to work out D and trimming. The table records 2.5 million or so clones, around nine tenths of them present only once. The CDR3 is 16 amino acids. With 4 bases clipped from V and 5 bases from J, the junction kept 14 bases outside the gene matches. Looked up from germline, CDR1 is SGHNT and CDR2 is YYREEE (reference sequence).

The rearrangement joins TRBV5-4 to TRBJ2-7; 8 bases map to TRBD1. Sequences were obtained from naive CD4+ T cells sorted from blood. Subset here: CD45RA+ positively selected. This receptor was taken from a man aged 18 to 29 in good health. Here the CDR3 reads CASSSKKSGGVHEQYF. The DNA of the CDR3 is TGTGCCAGCAGCAGTAAAAAATCAGGGGGCGTCCACGAGCAGTACTTC.